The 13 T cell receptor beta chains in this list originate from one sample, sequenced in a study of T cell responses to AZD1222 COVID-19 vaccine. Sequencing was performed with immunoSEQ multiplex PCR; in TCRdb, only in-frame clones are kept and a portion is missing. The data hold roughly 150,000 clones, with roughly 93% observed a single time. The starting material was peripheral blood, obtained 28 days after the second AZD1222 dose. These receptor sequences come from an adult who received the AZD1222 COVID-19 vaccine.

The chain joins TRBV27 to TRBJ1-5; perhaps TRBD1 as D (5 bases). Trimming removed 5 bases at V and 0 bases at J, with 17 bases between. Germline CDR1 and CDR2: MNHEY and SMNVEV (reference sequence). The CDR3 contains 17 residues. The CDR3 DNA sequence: TGTGCCAGCAGTCTCTCGGGAGGGGATTATAGCAATCAGCCCCAGCATTTT. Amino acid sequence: CASSLSGGDYSNQPQHF.

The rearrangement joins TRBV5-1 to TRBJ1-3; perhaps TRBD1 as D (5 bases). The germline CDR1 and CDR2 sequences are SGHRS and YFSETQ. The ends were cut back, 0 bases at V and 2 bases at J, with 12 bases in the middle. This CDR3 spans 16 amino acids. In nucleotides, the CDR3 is TGCGCCAGCAGCTTGGCCTCGGCAGGGCCTGGAAACACCATATATTTT. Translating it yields CASSLASAGPGNTIYF.

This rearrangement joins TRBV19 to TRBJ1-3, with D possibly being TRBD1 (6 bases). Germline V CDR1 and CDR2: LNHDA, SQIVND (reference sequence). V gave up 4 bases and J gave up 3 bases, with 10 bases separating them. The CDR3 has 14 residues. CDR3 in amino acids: CASSTGASGNTIYF. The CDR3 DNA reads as TGTGCCAGTAGTACAGGGGCGAGTGGAAACACCATATATTTT.

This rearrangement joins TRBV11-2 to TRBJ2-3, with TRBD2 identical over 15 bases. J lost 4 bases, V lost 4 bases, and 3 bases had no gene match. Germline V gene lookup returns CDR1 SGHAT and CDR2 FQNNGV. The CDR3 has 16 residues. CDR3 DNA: TGTGCCAGCAGCTACGGGACTAGCGGGAGGTCAGATACGCAGTATTTT. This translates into CASSYGTSGRSDTQYF.

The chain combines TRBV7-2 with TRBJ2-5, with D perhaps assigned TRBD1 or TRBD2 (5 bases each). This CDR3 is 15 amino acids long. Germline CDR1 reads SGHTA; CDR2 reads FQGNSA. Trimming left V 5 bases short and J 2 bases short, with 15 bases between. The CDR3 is CASSLWGMKQETQYF. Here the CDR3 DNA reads TGTGCCAGCAGCCTTTGGGGGATGAAGCAAGAGACCCAGTACTTC.

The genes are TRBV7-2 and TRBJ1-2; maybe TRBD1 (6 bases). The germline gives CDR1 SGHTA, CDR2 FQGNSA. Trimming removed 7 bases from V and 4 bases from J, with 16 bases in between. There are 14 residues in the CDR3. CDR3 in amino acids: CASKTRGQLYGYTF. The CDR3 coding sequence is TGTGCCAGCAAGACCCGTGGACAGCTCTATGGCTACACCTTC.

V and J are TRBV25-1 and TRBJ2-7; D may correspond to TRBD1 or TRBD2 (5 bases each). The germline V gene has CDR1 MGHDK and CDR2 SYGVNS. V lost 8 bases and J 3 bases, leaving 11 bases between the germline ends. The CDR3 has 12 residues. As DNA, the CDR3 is TGTGCCAGCGCAAGGGACGGCTACGAGCAGTACTTC. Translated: CASARDGYEQYF.

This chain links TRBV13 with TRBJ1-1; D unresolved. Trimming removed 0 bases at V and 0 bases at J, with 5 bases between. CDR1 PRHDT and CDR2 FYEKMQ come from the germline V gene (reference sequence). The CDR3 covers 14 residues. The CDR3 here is CASSLGHMNTEAFF. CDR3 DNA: TGTGCCAGCAGCTTAGGACACATGAACACTGAAGCTTTCTTT.

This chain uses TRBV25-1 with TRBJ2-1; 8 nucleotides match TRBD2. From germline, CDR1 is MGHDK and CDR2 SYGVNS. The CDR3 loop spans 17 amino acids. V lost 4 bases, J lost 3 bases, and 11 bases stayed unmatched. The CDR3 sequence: CASSGDEGTSGYNEQFF. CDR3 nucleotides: TGTGCCAGCAGTGGAGATGAGGGAACTAGCGGCTACAATGAGCAGTTCTTC.

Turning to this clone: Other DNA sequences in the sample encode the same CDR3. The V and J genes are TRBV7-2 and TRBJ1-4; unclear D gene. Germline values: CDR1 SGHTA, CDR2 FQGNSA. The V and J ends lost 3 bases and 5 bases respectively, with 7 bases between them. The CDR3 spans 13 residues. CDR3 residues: CASSLELNEKLFF. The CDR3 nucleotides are TGTGCCAGCAGCTTGGAACTGAATGAAAAACTGTTTTTT. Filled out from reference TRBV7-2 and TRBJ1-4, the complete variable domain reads GAGVSQSPSNKVTEKGKDVELRCDPISGHTALYWYRQSLGQGLEFLIYFQGNSAPDKSGLPSDRFSAERTGGSVSTLTIQRTQQEDSAVYLCASSLELNEKLFFGSGTQLSVL.

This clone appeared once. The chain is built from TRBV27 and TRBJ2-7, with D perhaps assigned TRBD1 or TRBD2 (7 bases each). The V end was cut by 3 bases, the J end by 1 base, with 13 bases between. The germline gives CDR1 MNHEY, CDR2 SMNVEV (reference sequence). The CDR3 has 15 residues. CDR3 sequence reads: CASSFGQGGSYEQYF. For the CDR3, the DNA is TGTGCCAGCAGTTTCGGGCAGGGGGGGTCCTACGAGCAGTACTTC.

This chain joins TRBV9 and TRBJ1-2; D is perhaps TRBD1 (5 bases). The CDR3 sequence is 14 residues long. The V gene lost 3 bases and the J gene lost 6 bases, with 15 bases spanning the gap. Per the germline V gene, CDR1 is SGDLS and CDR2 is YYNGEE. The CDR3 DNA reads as TGTGCCAGCAGCGACTACGGGGGTAATAATGGCTACACCTTC. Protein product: CASSDYGGNNGYTF.

CDR3 DNA sequence: TGTGCCAGCAGGTCTACAGGGAATGGAAACACTGAAGCTTTCTTT. It codes for CASRSTGNGNTEAFF. The rearrangement uses TRBV28 and TRBJ1-1; the D gene is possibly TRBD1 (6 bases). Germline CDR1 is MDHEN and CDR2 is SYDVKM. V shed 6 bases and J shed 2 bases, with 16 bases lying between them. The CDR3 has 15 amino acids.